This note documents a single TCR beta chain sequence. This sample was included in a study of blood T cell repertoires in COVID-19. In the original workflow: Amplifying reference gene primers gave estimates of nucleated cell counts. The assay was immunoSEQ multiplex PCR, and TCRdb's table has in-frame clones only and misses some. V and J calls and clone size are given by that table; D and trimming were obtained from the DNA. The table includes roughly 400,000 clones, around 90% detected once. The sequenced sample was PBMCs or T cells enriched from blood (not recorded which). This clonotype originated in a man aged 18 to 30 who had recovered from COVID-19.

CDR3 sequence: CASSPGTGEQFF. Here the CDR3 DNA reads TGTGCCAGCTCACCGGGGACTGGTGAGCAGTTCTTC. This chain joins TRBV18 and TRBJ2-1; perhaps TRBD2 as D (6 bases). CDR3 size: 12 residues. CDR1 and CDR2 from the germline V gene are KGHSH and LQKENI. V was pared by 3 bases and J by 9 bases, with 9 bases between.